This T cell receptor beta chain comes out of a study of blood T cell repertoires in COVID-19. Study-wide background: Sample material is recorded as cDNA or gDNA derived from T cells, B-cell-depleted T cells, or PBMCs.

Trimming stripped 8 bases from V and 4 bases from J, with 17 bases between. The CDR3 totals 14 residues. The V gene's germline CDR1 is MNHEY and CDR2 SMNVEV (reference sequence). Profiling relied on immunoSEQ multiplex PCR, and the TCRdb table lists in-frame clones only, not all of them. Among approximately 300,000 clones listed, 85% to 90% were seen once. This chain links TRBV27 with TRBJ2-5; no clear D gene. Sequencing was carried out using peripheral blood. This TCR derives from a woman between 40 and 55 years old with COVID-19, enrolled during active disease. The DNA for the CDR3 is TGTGCCAGCTCGACCCCTAGGCGGCCAGAGACCCAGTACTTC. Its protein product is CASSTPRRPETQYF.